Each of the 21 T cell receptor beta chains below was sequenced from the same sample in a study of T cells expressing NK-cell markers. TCRdb re-called the 5' RACE reads; every CDR3 protein appears as one record, without DNA. The sample's table shows about 300,000 distinct CDR3 sequences. The sample was blood T cells: a sorted CD56 or NKG2C T cell subset, CD4+ or CD8+ T cells, or bulk PBMC T cells (not recorded which). The receptor set was obtained from a woman aged 18-69 years in good health.

This sequence joins TRBV4-3 and TRBJ1-6; TCRdb reports TRBD1, a call that lacks DNA to check it against. The CDR3 runs to 16 residues. Germline-derived CDR1 and CDR2 are LGHNA and YSLEER. This CDR3 is CASSQDRAGGNSPLHF.

The genes are TRBV18 and TRBJ1-1. The CDR3 is 14 residues long. Germline CDR1 and CDR2: KGHSH and LQKENI. The CDR3 loop reads CASSPPAGPPEAFF.

This sequence joins TRBV5-5 and TRBJ2-1. Germline V gene data show CDR1 as SGHKS and CDR2 as YYEKEE (reference sequence). This CDR3 contains 15 residues. This CDR3 reads CASSWGEQSYNEQFF.

This rearrangement joins TRBV12-3 or TRBV12-4 to TRBJ2-3; the D gene TCRdb calls, TRBD1, cannot be checked with no DNA. The CDR3 runs to 15 residues. Here the CDR3 reads CASSPQGGRTDTQYF.

This chain joins TRBV20-1 and TRBJ2-1; the D gene TCRdb calls, TRBD1, cannot be checked with no DNA. CDR3 length: 14 residues. Germline V gene lookup returns CDR1 DFQATT and CDR2 SNEGSKA (reference sequence). This chain's CDR3 is CSARGHRPRDEQFF.

The rearrangement joins TRBV30 to TRBJ2-5. CDR1 GTSNPN and CDR2 SVGIG come from the germline V gene (reference sequence). This CDR3 is built from 14 residues. CDR3 residues: CAWSVTVRQETQYF.

The chain couples TRBV5-1 to TRBJ1-1. CDR1 is SGHRS, CDR2 YFSETQ, per germline. The CDR3 sequence is 14 residues long. The chain's CDR3 is CASSLVGFGTEAFF.

The V gene is TRBV12-3 or TRBV12-4, the J gene TRBJ2-3; TCRdb outputs TRBD1, but without DNA this stays unchecked. The CDR3 totals 16 residues. The CDR3 loop reads CASSRFGTVALDTQYF.

This chain connects TRBV12-3 or TRBV12-4 to TRBJ2-1; lacking DNA, the TRBD2 call made by TCRdb goes unchecked. The CDR3 is 16 amino acids. CDR3 residues: CASSLALLAAYNEQFF.

This chain uses TRBV7-3 with TRBJ2-1; TCRdb calls TRBD2, which cannot be checked without DNA. Germline-derived CDR1 and CDR2 are SGHTA and FQGTGA. The CDR3 is 16 residues long. This CDR3 reads CASSPSPSGALNEQFF.

The rearrangement links TRBV20-1 to TRBJ2-3; TCRdb designates TRBD1, a call that cannot be tested without DNA. This CDR3 contains 14 residues. The germline gives CDR1 DFQATT, CDR2 SNEGSKA (reference sequence). CDR3 in amino acids: CSARGRTATDTQYF.

The chain couples TRBV9 to TRBJ1-1. CDR3 length: 15 residues. The V gene's germline CDR1 is SGDLS and CDR2 YYNGEE. CDR3 sequence reads: CASSVGVRLNTEAFF.

This sequence joins TRBV25-1 and TRBJ2-7. Germline CDR1 reads MGHDK; CDR2 reads SYGVNS. The CDR3 sequence is 11 residues long. CDR3 loop: CASSVTREQYF.

The chain has TRBV5-1 and TRBJ2-6. Germline CDR1 and CDR2: SGHRS and YFSETQ. The CDR3 has 15 residues. The CDR3 region is CASSWDIPGANVLTF. Full variable domain (rest looked up from reference TRBV5-1 and TRBJ2-6): KAGVTQTPRYLIKTRGQQVTLSCSPISGHRSVSWYQQTPGQGLQFLFEYFSETQRNKGNFPGRFSGRQFSNSRSEMNVSTLELGDSALYLCASSWDIPGANVLTFGAGSRLTVL.

CDR3 sequence reads: CASSYRQGFNGYTF. The chain joins TRBV6-5 to TRBJ1-2; lacking DNA, the TRBD1 call made by TCRdb goes unchecked. Germline V gene data show CDR1 as MNHEY and CDR2 as SVGAGI. The CDR3 contains 14 residues.

The genes are TRBV5-1 and TRBJ1-5; TCRdb calls TRBD1, which cannot be checked without DNA. Germline values: CDR1 SGHRS, CDR2 YFSETQ. The CDR3 contains 15 residues. The CDR3 here is CASSLDVGAGQPQHF.

The V gene is TRBV5-4, the J gene TRBJ2-3; the TRBD1 assignment by TCRdb is unverifiable without DNA. CDR3 length: 15 amino acids. Germline values: CDR1 SGHNT, CDR2 YYREEE (reference sequence). The CDR3: CASSLPGTGLDTQYF.

The chain has TRBV12-3 or TRBV12-4 and TRBJ1-1; the TRBD1 assignment by TCRdb is unverifiable without DNA. The CDR3 consists of 15 residues. The CDR3 spells CASSLGTGGVAEAFF.

The V call is TRBV20-1, the J call TRBJ2-2; TCRdb designates TRBD2, a call that cannot be tested without DNA. CDR3 size: 14 residues. CDR1 is DFQATT, CDR2 SNEGSKA, per germline (reference sequence). CDR3 loop: CSARTSGISGELFF.

The rearrangement links TRBV6-5 to TRBJ1-2. The germline gives CDR1 MNHEY, CDR2 SVGAGI. The CDR3 is 15 residues long. The CDR3 is CASSFYSEANYGYTF.

CDR3 residues: CASSYGQLADHQETQYF. The chain is built from TRBV6-2 or TRBV6-3 and TRBJ2-5; without DNA, the TCRdb call of TRBD2 cannot be checked. The germline gives CDR1 MNHEY, CDR2 SVGEGT. This CDR3 has 17 residues.